What follows describes a single T cell receptor (beta chain). Libraries were prepared by immunoSEQ multiplex PCR; TCRdb keeps only in-frame clonotypes and omits some of them. The sample records approximately 72,000 clones, around 83% being singletons. The data derive from a study of blood T cell repertoires in COVID-19. Study background: The United States, Italy and Spain were the sources of the acute and convalescent COVID-19 samples. Nucleic acid was either cDNA or gDNA, and it came from T cells, B-cell-depleted T cells, or PBMCs.

Germline assignment: CDR1 SGHTA and CDR2 FQGNSA. CDR3 size: 13 residues. Trimming removed 2 bases at V and 5 bases at J, with 9 bases between. The TCR was taken from a woman over 75 with active or convalescent COVID-19. The sequenced sample consisted of peripheral blood. The V call is TRBV7-2, the J call TRBJ1-1; D is ambiguous. The DNA for the CDR3 is TGTGCCAGCAGCTTACGGTCGAGGACTGAAGCTTTCTTT. It yields the protein CASSLRSRTEAFF.